This is a list of T cell receptor beta chains from one sample in a study of blood T cells in healthy people across ages. In TCRdb, the 5' RACE reads were re-called with MiXCR into one record per CDR3 protein. The profile shows just over 1 million distinct CDR3 sequences, less than 50% of them singletons. Material: blood. The origin of the receptors is a woman aged 60-75 years in good health. Each CDR3 is given with its conserved first and last residue. D genes are given only for firm matches. Expanded clones are given a class, and other clones once, few, many or no size at all.

j_call,clone_size,d_call,v_call,cdr3_aa,cdr3_nt
TRBJ2-5,few,.,TRBV10-3,CAISVKQGGETQYF,TGTGCCATCAGTGTGAAACAGGGCGGGGAGACCCAGTACTTC
TRBJ2-3,.,TRBD2,TRBV7-8,CASTPPWREGRTDTQYF,TGTGCCAGCACCCCTCCTTGGCGGGAGGGCAGGACAGATACGCAGTATTTT
TRBJ1-2,.,.,TRBV6-5,CASSFDSTGYTF,TGTGCCAGCAGTTTCGACAGTACTGGCTACACCTTC
TRBJ2-4,.,.,TRBV29-1,CSAELAGIQYF,TGCAGCGCCGAACTGGCTGGCATTCAGTACTTC
TRBJ2-5,.,.,TRBV29-1,CSVGGTLGETQYF,TGCAGCGTTGGGGGGACCTTAGGGGAGACCCAGTACTTC
TRBJ2-1,few,TRBD2,TRBV27,CASIPGGNEQFF,TGTGCCAGCATCCCGGGGGGGAATGAGCAGTTCTTC
TRBJ2-5,once,.,TRBV25-1,CASSESPTRVQETQYF,TGTGCCAGCAGTGAATCCCCGACCAGAGTACAAGAGACCCAGTACTTC
TRBJ2-3,few,.,TRBV20-1,CSATSGLRTDTQYF,TGCAGTGCTACCAGCGGGCTCCGCACAGATACGCAGTATTTT
TRBJ2-5,few,TRBD1,TRBV29-1,CSVGDRAKETQYF,TGCAGCGTCGGAGACAGGGCCAAAGAGACCCAGTACTTC
TRBJ1-2,.,TRBD1,TRBV20-1,CSARDRGIVGGYTF,TGCAGTGCTCGGGACAGGGGGATCGTTGGTGGCTACACCTTC
TRBJ2-3,many,TRBD2,TRBV29-1,CSVEGGLAGAADTQYF,TGCAGCGTTGAAGGGGGACTAGCGGGAGCTGCGGATACGCAGTATTTT
TRBJ2-1,few,.,TRBV4-2,CASSPTGGLWNEQFF,TGTGCCAGCAGCCCCACGGGGGGCCTCTGGAATGAGCAGTTCTTC
TRBJ2-5,few,.,TRBV27,CASSLEGDQETQYF,TGTGCCAGCAGTTTAGAAGGGGACCAAGAGACCCAGTACTTC
TRBJ2-7,few,.,TRBV4-2,CASSQDGTSLYEQYF,TGTGCCAGCAGCCAAGACGGGACTTCCCTCTACGAGCAGTACTTC